This T cell receptor beta chain stems from a study of post-analysis software for immune sequencing data. As for the study in general: The cohort encompassed relapsing-remitting, secondary progressive and progressive-relapsing multiple sclerosis disease courses. Findings and caveats of the study: Pronounced co-clustering by F measure was evident among identically batched samples. Diversity measured as normalized Chao1 was significantly lower in multiple sclerosis patients than in controls.

Included in the TCR beta cDNA libraries were unique molecular identifiers. T cells numbering about 0.85 to 11 million yielded about 500,000 cDNA molecules. Using its own MiXCR run on the PCR reads, TCRdb lists one record per CDR3 protein. The table includes about 820,000 distinct CDR3 sequences, approximately 50% detected once. In the case of this clonotype: Its matching antigen is unknown.

The sequence was obtained from a girl between 5 and 17 years old with multiple sclerosis. The specimen sequenced was blood.

CDR3 loop: CASSLRDRGRYEQYF. The CDR3 coding sequence is TGTGCCAGCAGTTTAAGGGACAGGGGGAGGTACGAGCAGTACTTC. The chain has TRBV28 and TRBJ2-7, with 11 bases aligning to TRBD1. V lost 2 bases, J lost 4 bases, and 4 bases stayed unmatched. The CDR3 is 15 residues long. Looked up from germline, CDR1 is MDHEN and CDR2 is SYDVKM.